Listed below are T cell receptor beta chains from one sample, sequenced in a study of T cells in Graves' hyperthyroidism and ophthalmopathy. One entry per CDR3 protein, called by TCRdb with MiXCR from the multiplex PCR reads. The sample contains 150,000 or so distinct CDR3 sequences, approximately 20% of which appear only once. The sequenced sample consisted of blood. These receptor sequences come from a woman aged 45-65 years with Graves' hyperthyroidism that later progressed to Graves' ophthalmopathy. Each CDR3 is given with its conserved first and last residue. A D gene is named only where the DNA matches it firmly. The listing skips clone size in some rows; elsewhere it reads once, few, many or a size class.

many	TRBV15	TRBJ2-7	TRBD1	CATSTGGTGVNEQYF	TGTGCCACCAGCACAGGGGGGACAGGGGTAAACGAGCAGTACTTC
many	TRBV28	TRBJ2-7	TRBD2	CASTWTSPTYEQYF	TGTGCCAGCACCTGGACTAGCCCAACCTACGAGCAGTACTTC
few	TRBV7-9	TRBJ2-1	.	CASSSGQNNEQFF	TGTGCCAGCAGCTCCGGACAGAACAATGAGCAGTTCTTC
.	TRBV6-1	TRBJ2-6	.	CASSEDNSGANVLTF	TGTGCCAGCAGTGAAGACAACTCTGGGGCCAACGTCCTGACTTTC
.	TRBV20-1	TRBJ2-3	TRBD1	CSARDSSISTDTQYF	TGCAGTGCTCGGGACAGCTCTATCAGCACAGATACGCAGTATTTT
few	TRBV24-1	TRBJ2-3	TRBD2	CATSDTSGRAIGPDTQYF	TGTGCCACCAGTGACACTAGCGGGAGGGCCATCGGGCCAGATACGCAGTATTTT
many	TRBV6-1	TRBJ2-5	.	CASTPGQETQYF	TGTGCCAGCACCCCGGGGCAAGAGACCCAGTACTTC
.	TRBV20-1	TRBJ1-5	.	CSALTQGWSNQPQHF	TGCAGTGCCCTCACACAGGGTTGGAGCAATCAGCCCCAGCATTTT
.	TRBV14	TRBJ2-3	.	CASSLSLGQGSDTQYF	TGTGCCAGCAGCCTAAGTCTAGGCCAGGGGTCTGATACGCAGTATTTT
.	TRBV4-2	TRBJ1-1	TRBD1	CASSKGTGQNTEAFF	TGTGCCAGCAGCAAAGGGACAGGGCAGAACACTGAAGCTTTCTTT
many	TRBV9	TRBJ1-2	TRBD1	CASSDGTGGRNGYTF	TGTGCCAGCAGCGACGGGACAGGGGGCAGGAATGGCTACACCTTC
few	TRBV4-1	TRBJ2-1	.	CASSQDRTLNEQFF	TGCGCCAGCAGCCAAGACCGGACTTTGAATGAGCAGTTCTTC
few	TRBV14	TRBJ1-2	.	CASSHPEGGYTF	TGTGCCAGCAGCCACCCTGAGGGGGGCTACACCTTC
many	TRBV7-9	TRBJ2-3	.	CASSKGTLLSTDTQYF	TGTGCCAGCAGCAAAGGGACCCTCCTAAGCACAGATACGCAGTATTTT
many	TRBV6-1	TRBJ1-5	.	CASSESPAQPQHF	TGTGCCAGCAGTGAAAGTCCGGCTCAGCCCCAGCATTTT
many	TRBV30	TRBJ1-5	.	CAWSVGYSNQPQHF	TGTGCCTGGAGTGTGGGTTATAGCAATCAGCCCCAGCATTTT
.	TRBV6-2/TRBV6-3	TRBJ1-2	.	CASSQPNYGYTF	TGTGCCAGCAGCCAACCCAACTATGGCTACACCTTC
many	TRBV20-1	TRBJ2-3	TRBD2	CSASEAGGPDTQYF	TGCAGTGCTAGCGAGGCGGGAGGCCCAGATACGCAGTATTTT
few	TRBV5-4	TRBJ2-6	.	CASSSDPSGANVLTF	TGTGCCAGCAGCTCGGACCCATCTGGGGCCAACGTCCTGACTTTC
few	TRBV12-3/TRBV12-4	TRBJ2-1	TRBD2	CASSLQGTSGFYEQFF	TGTGCCAGCAGTCTACAAGGGACTAGCGGGTTCTATGAGCAGTTCTTC
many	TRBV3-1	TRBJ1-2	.	CASSQASGVYGYTF	TGTGCCAGCAGCCAGGCAAGCGGAGTCTATGGCTACACCTTC
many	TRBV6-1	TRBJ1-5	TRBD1	CASRSGTGDQPQHF	TGTGCCAGCAGGAGCGGGACAGGGGATCAGCCCCAGCATTTT
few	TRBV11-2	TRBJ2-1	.	CASSLWRTGRTLRRNEQFF	TGTGCCAGCAGCTTATGGAGAACGGGGCGGACGCTGAGAAGGAATGAGCAGTTCTTC
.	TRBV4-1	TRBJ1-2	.	CASSQDAYGGWDGYTF	TGCGCCAGCAGCCAAGATGCGTACGGGGGATGGGATGGCTACACCTTC
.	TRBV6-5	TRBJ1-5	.	CASSYRANQPQHF	TGTGCCAGCAGTTACAGGGCGAATCAGCCCCAGCATTTT
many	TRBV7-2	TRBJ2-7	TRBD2	CASSLSVGGTSGRSSYEQYF	TGTGCCAGCAGCTTAAGCGTTGGGGGGACTAGCGGGAGGAGCTCCTACGAGCAGTACTTC
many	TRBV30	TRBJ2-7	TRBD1	CAWTDPGTGRRTYEQYF	TGTGCCTGGACCGACCCGGGGACAGGGAGGAGGACCTACGAGCAGTACTTC
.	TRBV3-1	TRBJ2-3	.	CASSQDHREDTQYF	TGTGCCAGCAGCCAAGATCACAGGGAGGATACGCAGTATTTT
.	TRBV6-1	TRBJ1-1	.	CASSIVQGTEAFF	TGTGCCAGCAGCATCGTTCAAGGGACTGAAGCTTTCTTT
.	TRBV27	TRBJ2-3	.	CASRSRAGTQYF	TGTGCCAGCAGATCCCGTGCGGGGACGCAGTATTTT
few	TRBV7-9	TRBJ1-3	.	CASTIDSSGNTIYF	TGTGCCAGCACCATTGACAGTTCTGGAAACACCATATATTTT
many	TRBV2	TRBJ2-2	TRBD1	CASSEGRGRNTGELFF	TGTGCCAGCAGTGAAGGCAGGGGGCGGAACACCGGGGAGCTGTTTTTT
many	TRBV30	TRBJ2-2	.	CAWSHNLGRGELFF	TGTGCCTGGAGTCATAATCTAGGAAGAGGGGAGCTGTTTTTT
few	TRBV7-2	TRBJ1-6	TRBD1	CASSLAGQNNSPLHF	TGTGCCAGCAGCTTAGCGGGACAGAATAATTCACCCCTCCACTTT
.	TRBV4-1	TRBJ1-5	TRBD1	CASSQVQGRNSNQPQHF	TGCGCCAGCAGCCAGGTACAGGGGCGAAATAGCAATCAGCCCCAGCATTTT
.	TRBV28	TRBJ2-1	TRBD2	CASSIGTSGYNEQFF	TGTGCCAGCAGTATTGGGACTAGCGGGTACAATGAGCAGTTCTTC